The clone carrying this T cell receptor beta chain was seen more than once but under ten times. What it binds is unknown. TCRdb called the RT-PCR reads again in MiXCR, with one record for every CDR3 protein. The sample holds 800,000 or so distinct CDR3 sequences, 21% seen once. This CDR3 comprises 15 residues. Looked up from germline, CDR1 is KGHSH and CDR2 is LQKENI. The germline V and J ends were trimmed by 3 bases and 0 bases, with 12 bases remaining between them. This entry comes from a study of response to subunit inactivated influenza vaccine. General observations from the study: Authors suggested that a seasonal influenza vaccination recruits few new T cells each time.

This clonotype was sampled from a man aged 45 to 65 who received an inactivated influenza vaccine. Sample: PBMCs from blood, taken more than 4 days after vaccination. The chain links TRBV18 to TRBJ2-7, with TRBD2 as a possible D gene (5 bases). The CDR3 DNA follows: TGTGCCAGCTCACCGGGAGTATCGAGCTCCTACGAGCAGTACTTC. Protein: CASSPGVSSSYEQYF.